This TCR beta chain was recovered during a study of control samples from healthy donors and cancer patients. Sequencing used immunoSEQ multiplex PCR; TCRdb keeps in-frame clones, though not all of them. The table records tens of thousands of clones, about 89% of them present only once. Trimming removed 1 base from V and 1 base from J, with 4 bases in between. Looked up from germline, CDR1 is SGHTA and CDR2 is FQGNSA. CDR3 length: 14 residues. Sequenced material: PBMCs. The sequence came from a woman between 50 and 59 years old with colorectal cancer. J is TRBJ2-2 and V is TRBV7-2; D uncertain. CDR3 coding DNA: TGTGCCAGCAGCTTAGGAGGGAACACCGGGGAGCTGTTTTTT. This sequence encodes CASSLGGNTGELFF.